This T cell receptor beta chain was obtained from a study of human T cells and chemical hapten exposure. Study at large: Patches with 0.01% DPC went on the upper back, and the tests were read at 6 days. The patient population, which was mostly female, had alopecia areata, totalis or universalis.

For the library, individual cDNA molecules each received unique molecular identifiers. TCRdb re-called the RACE reads through MiXCR, storing one row per CDR3 protein. Among about 110,000 distinct CDR3 sequences listed, around 12% were seen once. CDR3 length: 15 amino acids. From germline, CDR1 is MDHEN and CDR2 SYDVKM. Between the trimmed V and J ends, which lost 3 bases and 2 bases, there was a span of 13 bases. Time point specified: pre-sensitization, week 0. Treatment here: therapeutic diphenylcyclopropenone sensitization with weekly scalp DPC. Study findings and constraints: Significantly more large CDR3 similarity clusters were formed by expanded TCRs than by controls.

With regard to this clonotype: Its antigen is currently unknown.

The rearrangement uses TRBV28 and TRBJ2-5, with D possibly matching TRBD2 (7 bases). The TCR sequence derives from a woman between 50 and 59 years old with alopecia areata. Some clones in this sample may be carry-over from other donors' samples. The material sequenced was whole blood, taken in connection with sensitization to the hapten diphenylcyclopropenone (DPC). The DNA for the CDR3 is TGTGCCAGCAGTTTTGGCGGGGGCCTTCAAGAGACCCAGTACTTC. This sequence encodes CASSFGGGLQETQYF.